Each of the 29 T cell receptor beta chains below was sequenced from the same sample in a study of early T cells in non-severe SARS-CoV-2 infection. In TCRdb, the 5' RACE reads were re-called with MiXCR into one record per CDR3 protein. The sample holds roughly 64,000 distinct CDR3 sequences; less than 15% are singletons and the top ten take 3.5% to 5%. Sequenced: whole blood. The receptors stem from an adult who was a healthcare worker with PCR-confirmed SARS-CoV-2 infection or an uninfected control (not recorded which).

This clonotype appeared many times. The rearrangement uses TRBV7-8 and TRBJ2-1; a possible D gene is TRBD2 (6 bases). V was pared by 5 bases and J by 3 bases, with 14 bases between. From germline, CDR1 is SGHVS and CDR2 FQNEAQ. The CDR3 length is 15 residues. The CDR3 DNA is TGTGCCAGCAGCCGCTATAGCGGCGACTACAATGAGCAGTTCTTC. The encoded protein is CASSRYSGDYNEQFF.

The sample holds a few counts of this clonotype. The CDR3 region is CASSTDRQGAYTQYF. The CDR3 nucleotides are TGTGCCAGCAGCACCGATCGGCAGGGGGCTTATACGCAGTATTTT. V and J are TRBV7-9 and TRBJ2-3; 8 bases map to TRBD1. Unmatched junction bases numbered 11, after V lost 5 bases and J lost 7 bases. The CDR3 sequence is 15 residues long. Germline V lookup: CDR1 SEHNR, CDR2 FQNEAQ (reference sequence).

This clonotype was picked up many times. The chain is built from TRBV4-3 and TRBJ2-1; D unresolved. The CDR3 spans 14 residues. V gave up 1 base and J gave up 3 bases, with 7 bases separating them. The germline V gene encodes CDR1 LGHNA and CDR2 YSLEER. The CDR3 region is CASSQGGYYNEQFF. CDR3 sequence (DNA): TGCGCCAGCAGCCAAGGGGGATACTACAATGAGCAGTTCTTC.

This clonotype appeared a few times. The chain joins TRBV11-2 to TRBJ2-6; 7 bases are a match to TRBD1. Germline CDR1 and CDR2: SGHAT and FQNNGV. This CDR3 has 21 residues. V dropped 2 bases and J dropped 2; count of bases not matched to a gene: 18. CDR3 in amino acids: CASSLRGQRQVSRAGANVLTF. Written as DNA, the CDR3 is TGTGCCAGCAGCTTAAGGGGGCAGCGCCAAGTCTCCCGAGCTGGGGCCAACGTCCTGACTTTC.

The V gene is TRBV6-2 or TRBV6-3, the J gene TRBJ2-3; no definite D call. V was trimmed by 6 bases and J by 4 bases, leaving 11 bases between them. This CDR3 has 13 amino acids. Germline assignment: CDR1 MNHEY and CDR2 SVGEGT. The CDR3 here is CASSLTKADTQYF. DNA for the CDR3: TGTGCCAGCAGCCTAACCAAGGCAGATACGCAGTATTTT.

The chain has TRBV7-2 and TRBJ1-5, with D uncertain. This CDR3 has 12 amino acids. Looked up from germline, CDR1 is SGHTA and CDR2 is FQGNSA. The ends were cut back, 1 base at V and 8 bases at J, with 6 bases in the middle. CDR3 in amino acids: CASSLGGEPQHF. CDR3 sequence (DNA): TGTGCCAGCAGCTTAGGCGGGGAGCCCCAGCATTTT.

Many counts were recorded for this clonotype. V gene TRBV7-8 combines with J gene TRBJ1-1; D is possibly TRBD1 (5 bases). Trimming left V 0 bases short and J 10 bases short, with 12 bases between. This CDR3 spans 13 amino acids. Germline V gene lookup returns CDR1 SGHVS and CDR2 FQNEAQ. CDR3 protein: CASSLAGEDRAFF. CDR3 sequence (DNA): TGTGCCAGCAGCTTAGCAGGGGAGGATAGAGCTTTCTTT.

This clonotype was counted many times. The V call is TRBV7-9, the J call TRBJ1-5; possibly TRBD1 for D (6 bases). Germline-derived CDR1 and CDR2 are SEHNR and FQNEAQ (reference sequence). The CDR3 totals 14 residues. The ends were cut back, 4 bases at V and 7 bases at J, with 14 bases in the middle. The CDR3 region is CASSSTGTDQPQHF. In DNA form, the CDR3 reads TGTGCCAGCAGCTCCACAGGGACTGACCAGCCCCAGCATTTT.

The V and J genes are TRBV19 and TRBJ1-2; possible D gene TRBD1, 6 bases. CDR1 LNHDA and CDR2 SQIVND come from the germline V gene (reference sequence). The CDR3 length is 15 residues. The ends were cut back, 3 bases at V and 5 bases at J, with 16 bases in the middle. CDR3 protein: CASSILEGTRYGYTF. The DNA of the CDR3 is TGTGCCAGTAGTATTTTGGAAGGGACACGATATGGCTACACCTTC.

This clonotype appeared many times. The chain recombines TRBV7-6 with TRBJ1-2, with D possibly TRBD1 on 6 matching bases. There are 14 residues in the CDR3. The germline V and J ends were trimmed by 3 bases and 3 bases, with 11 bases remaining between them. Per the germline V gene, CDR1 is SGHVS and CDR2 is FNYEAQ. The CDR3 sequence: CASSFTGSDYGYTF. The CDR3 DNA sequence: TGTGCCAGCAGCTTCACAGGGAGCGACTATGGCTACACCTTC.

This clonotype showed up many times. The chain links TRBV2 to TRBJ1-5; 7 positions agree with TRBD1. The germline gives CDR1 SNHLY, CDR2 FYNNEI. The CDR3 has 14 amino acids. J was trimmed by 2 bases and V by 5 bases; bases with no gene match: 3. CDR3 nucleotide sequence: TGTGCCAGCAGTAGAGGGACAGGCAATCAGCCCCAGCATTTT. It translates to CASSRGTGNQPQHF. Full variable domain (outside the CDR3, taken from reference TRBV2 and TRBJ1-5): EPEVTQTPSHQVTQMGQEVILRCVPISNHLYFYWYRQILGQKVEFLVSFYNNEISEKSEIFDDQFSVERPDGSNFTLKIRSTKLEDSAMYFCASSRGTGNQPQHFGDGTRLSIL.

The chain employs TRBV7-9 and TRBJ1-6; D is perhaps TRBD1 (6 bases). Trimming shortened V by 1 base and J by 9 bases, and 10 bases separated the two germline ends. The CDR3 covers 14 residues. Germline CDR1 SEHNR, CDR2 FQNEAQ (reference sequence). The CDR3 sequence: CASSLEGRGSPLHF. For the CDR3, the DNA is TGTGCCAGCAGCTTAGAGGGCAGGGGTTCACCCCTCCACTTT.

J is TRBJ1-6 and V is TRBV15; no clear D. The V gene's germline CDR1 is LNHNV and CDR2 YYDKDF (reference sequence). V lost 1 base to trimming and J lost 7 bases, with 14 bases between them. This CDR3 contains 16 residues. The CDR3 protein is CATSRATSAANSPLHF. CDR3 coding DNA: TGTGCCACCAGCAGAGCAACGTCGGCCGCGAATTCACCCCTCCACTTT.

This clonotype showed up just a few times. The rearrangement uses TRBV7-7 and TRBJ2-1; 7 nucleotides agree with TRBD1. The CDR3 spans 14 residues. Germline V lookup: CDR1 SSHAT, CDR2 FNYEAQ (reference sequence). With 4 bases clipped from V and 5 bases from J, the junction kept 5 bases outside the gene matches. This CDR3 reads CASSSGTANNEQFF. The CDR3 region has the DNA TGTGCCAGCAGCTCCGGGACAGCCAACAATGAGCAGTTCTTC.

Of note for this clonotype: A read error may account for a junction end that differs from germline. The genes are TRBV7-6 and TRBJ2-5, with D possibly being TRBD2 (5 bases). This CDR3 spans 16 amino acids. Germline loops: CDR1 SGHVS, CDR2 FNYEAQ. The CDR3 region has the DNA TGTGCTAGCAGCTCCCAACTAGTTAGGGCGCAAGAGACCCAGTACTTC. Translation: CASSSQLVRAQETQYF.

V is TRBV5-4 and J is TRBJ2-7; TRBD2 matches 12 bases. CDR3 size: 15 residues. CDR1 and CDR2 (germline): SGHNT, YYREEE (reference sequence). V lost 0 bases to trimming and J lost 5 bases; unmatched junction nucleotides: 3. The chain's CDR3 is CASSLEGLAGNEQYF. CDR3 sequence (DNA): TGTGCCAGCAGCTTGGAAGGACTAGCGGGGAACGAGCAGTACTTC. The full variable domain, its missing parts supplied by reference TRBV5-4 and TRBJ2-7, is ETGVTQSPTHLIKTRGQQVTLRCSSQSGHNTVSWYQQALGQGPQFIFQYYREEENGRGNFPPRFSGLQFPNYSSELNVNALELDDSALYLCASSLEGLAGNEQYFGPGTRLTVT.

The rearrangement links TRBV9 to TRBJ1-3; TRBD1 aligns across 9 bases. Germline V gene sequence: CDR1 SGDLS, CDR2 YYNGEE. V shed 0 bases, J shed 7 bases, and the junction held 2 bases outside the gene matches. CDR3 size: 14 residues. The chain's CDR3 is CASSVGTGANTIYF. For the CDR3, the DNA is TGTGCCAGCAGCGTAGGGACAGGGGCGAACACCATATATTTT.

This clonotype was recorded many times. The chain joins TRBV24-1 to TRBJ2-4; D remains unclear. Trimming removed 0 bases from V and 0 bases from J, with 5 bases in between. This CDR3 has 15 amino acids. In germline, CDR1 is KGHDR, CDR2 SFDVKD. The CDR3 reads CATSDLRQAKNIQYF. The CDR3, as DNA: TGTGCCACCAGTGATTTGAGACAAGCCAAAAACATTCAGTACTTC.

The J gene is TRBJ1-2, the V gene TRBV6-6, with unresolved D. This CDR3 comprises 15 residues. V lost 2 bases and J lost 6, with 16 bases in between. Germline CDR1 MNHNY, CDR2 SVGAGI (reference sequence). CDR3 bases: TGTGCCAGCAGTTACACCTTACAGCCCCGGGATGGCTACACCTTC. As protein: CASSYTLQPRDGYTF.

J is TRBJ2-5 and V is TRBV29-1, with 11 bases fitting TRBD2. CDR1 and CDR2 from the germline V gene are SQVTM and ANQGSEA. This CDR3 has 12 amino acids. The V segment lost 5 bases and the J segment 5 bases; nucleotides outside the gene matches: 1. In DNA, the CDR3 is TGCAGCGTTAGACTAGCGGGGGAGACCCAGTACTTC. Encoded protein: CSVRLAGETQYF.

This clonotype was observed at least ten times. The V call is TRBV7-2, the J call TRBJ2-5; TRBD2 aligns across 11 bases. Germline lookup yields CDR1 SGHTA and CDR2 FQGNSA. Trimming at V came to 5 bases and at J to 2 bases, leaving 4 bases not matched to a gene. There are 15 residues in the CDR3. The CDR3 DNA reads TGTGCCAGCAGCGCTAGCGGGGGGACTCAAGAGACCCAGTACTTC. Amino acid sequence: CASSASGGTQETQYF.

This clonotype was detected only a few times. V gene TRBV4-1 combines with J gene TRBJ2-7; possibly TRBD1 for D (5 bases). This CDR3 comprises 12 residues. Trimming removed 4 bases from V and 3 bases from J, with 7 bases in between. CDR1 and CDR2 (germline): MGHRA, YSYEKL. The CDR3 DNA is TGCGCCAGCAGCCTCGACAGCTACGAGCAGTACTTC. Protein product: CASSLDSYEQYF.

This chain connects TRBV9 to TRBJ2-3, with D possibly TRBD2 on 7 matching bases. Germline V gene sequence: CDR1 SGDLS, CDR2 YYNGEE. V was pared by 0 bases and J by 4 bases, with 9 bases between. The CDR3 runs to 14 residues. The CDR3 is CASSVAGGPDTQYF. DNA of the CDR3: TGTGCCAGCAGCGTAGCCGGGGGGCCAGATACGCAGTATTTT.

This clonotype was seen only a few times. The chain couples TRBV12-3 or TRBV12-4 to TRBJ2-3; TRBD1 agrees at 10 bases. Trimming at V came to 5 bases and at J to 2 bases, leaving 4 bases not matched to a gene. This CDR3 comprises 15 residues. DNA of the CDR3: TGTGCCAGCAGTGTGGGACAGGGGTACACAGATACGCAGTATTTT. This gives the protein CASSVGQGYTDTQYF.

This clonotype has a handful of counts. The V gene is TRBV11-2, the J gene TRBJ2-5; possible D gene TRBD1, 5 bases. CDR3 length equals 16 residues. V was cut by 5 bases and J by 5 bases, with 21 bases left in between. Germline lookup yields CDR1 SGHAT and CDR2 FQNNGV. The CDR3 DNA is TGTGCCAGCAGCCCCCCCCTGAGCAGGGTGGGGGAGACCCAGTACTTC. It specifies CASSPPLSRVGETQYF.

This chain uses TRBV5-5 with TRBJ1-2; D call uncertain. The CDR3 consists of 13 residues. Germline-derived CDR1 and CDR2 are SGHKS and YYEKEE (reference sequence). V was clipped by 0 bases and J by 2 bases, with 5 bases between them. CDR3 nucleotide sequence: TGTGCCAGCAGCTTGGAAGGGAACTATGGCTACACCTTC. It yields the protein CASSLEGNYGYTF. Supplemented by reference TRBV5-5 and TRBJ1-2, the full variable domain reads DAGVTQSPTHLIKTRGQQVTLRCSPISGHKSVSWYQQVLGQGPQFIFQYYEKEERGRGNFPDRFSARQFPNYSSELNVNALLLGDSALYLCASSLEGNYGYTFGSGTRLTVV.

This chain links TRBV29-1 with TRBJ2-3; TRBD2 aligns across 7 bases. Germline V CDR1 and CDR2: SQVTM, ANQGSEA. The CDR3 sequence is 13 residues long. CDR3 in amino acids: CTAGGMNTDTQYF. The CDR3 region has the DNA TGCACCGCCGGGGGGATGAACACAGATACGCAGTATTTT.

This clonotype occurred many times. The gene calls are TRBV11-2 and TRBJ2-7, with D maybe TRBD2 (5 bases). There are 13 residues in the CDR3. V shed 1 base and J shed 7 bases, with 11 bases lying between them. The V gene's germline CDR1 is SGHAT and CDR2 FQNNGV. The CDR3 DNA reads TGTGCCAGCAGCTTAGGTTTTTCGGGGGAGCAGTACTTC. Residues: CASSLGFSGEQYF.

This clonotype was found a few times. This sequence joins TRBV3-1 and TRBJ1-4; tentatively, D is TRBD1 (5 bases). This CDR3 is built from 14 residues. The germline gives CDR1 LGHDT, CDR2 YNNKEL (reference sequence). Trimming stripped 5 bases from V and 3 bases from J, with 10 bases between. This chain's CDR3 is CASSDWGANEKLFF. Here the CDR3 DNA reads TGTGCCAGCAGCGACTGGGGGGCTAATGAAAAACTGTTTTTT.